These T cell receptor beta chains were read from a single sample in a study of T cells in tumors after PD-1 blockade. TCRdb's table, derived via immunoSEQ multiplex PCR, lists solely in-frame clones and lacks some. Among roughly 50,000 clones listed, roughly 80% were seen once. Here the sequenced sample was PBMCs, taken before anti-PD-1 treatment. The receptor set was obtained from a human donor with basal cell carcinoma. Each CDR3 is given without its conserved first and last residue. Only some rows state a clone size, as once, few, many or a class for expanded clones.

abundance: .; v_gene: TRBV30; CDR3aa: AWSATGGNTIY
abundance: .; v_gene: TRBV5-6; CDR3aa: ASTPRRRGFWGGYT
abundance: .; v_gene: TRBV7-2; CDR3aa: ASSLPPPRGYT
abundance: .; v_gene: TRBV19; CDR3aa: ASSPPTANEKLF
abundance: .; v_gene: TRBV4-2; CDR3aa: ASSQDRPDISTEAF
abundance: .; v_gene: TRBV19; CDR3aa: ASSIGGFGNEQY
abundance: .; v_gene: TRBV12-3/TRBV12-4; CDR3aa: ASSRGPYNEQF
abundance: .; v_gene: TRBV18; CDR3aa: ASSPPMTDEQF
abundance: .; v_gene: TRBV19; CDR3aa: ASSVRDRVNYGYT
abundance: .; v_gene: TRBV9; CDR3aa: ASSVGGAPDTQY
abundance: .; v_gene: TRBV27; CDR3aa: ASSLPGLANTGELF
abundance: .; v_gene: TRBV20-1; CDR3aa: SAEWLDTQY
abundance: once; v_gene: TRBV6-5; CDR3aa: ASEHFGVYEQY
abundance: .; v_gene: TRBV4-1; CDR3aa: ASSQVVTLLTGELF
abundance: .; v_gene: TRBV11-1; CDR3aa: ASSLAASKPVSTEAF
abundance: .; v_gene: TRBV18; CDR3aa: ASSPPDLVSGYT
abundance: .; v_gene: TRBV5-1; CDR3aa: ASSLGGTGFTDTQY
abundance: once; v_gene: TRBV29-1; CDR3aa: SVLGDNEKLF
abundance: .; v_gene: TRBV19; CDR3aa: ASSIGTATEAF